Below, 25 T cell receptor beta chains from the same sample are listed, as sequenced in a study of blood T cell repertoires in COVID-19. The table came from immunoSEQ multiplex PCR; TCRdb's copy has only in-frame clones and leaves some out. The sample has over 200,000 clones; around 89% are singletons. The specimen was peripheral blood. The receptors were sampled from a man aged 30-40 years with COVID-19, enrolled during active disease.

V gene TRBV6-5 combines with J gene TRBJ2-1; TRBD2 matches 8 bases. Germline V gene lookup returns CDR1 MNHEY and CDR2 SVGAGI. The CDR3 runs 16 residues. The V segment lost 0 bases and the J segment 2 bases; nucleotides outside the gene matches: 3. CDR3 sequence reads: CASSYSGGGTYNEQFF. CDR3 in DNA: TGTGCCAGCAGTTACTCCGGCGGGGGGACCTACAATGAGCAGTTCTTC.

J is TRBJ2-5 and V is TRBV2, with 8 bases aligning to TRBD2. V shed 4 bases and J 6 bases; nucleotides not matched to a gene: 13. The germline V gene has CDR1 SNHLY and CDR2 FYNNEI. The CDR3 is 16 amino acids. CDR3 DNA: TGTGCCAGCAGTGTAGTTGGTGCGACTAGCGTTAAGACCCAGTACTTC. Protein product: CASSVVGATSVKTQYF.

This chain joins TRBV20-1 and TRBJ2-3, with D perhaps TRBD2 (5 bases). CDR3 length equals 16 residues. V lost 3 bases, J lost 3 bases, and 19 bases lay in between. Germline V lookup: CDR1 DFQATT, CDR2 SNEGSKA (reference sequence). DNA of the CDR3: TGCAGTGCTAGTAGGGTGAGGGCTTCAATTACAGATACGCAGTATTTT. Its protein product is CSASRVRASITDTQYF.

In this sample, this clone turned up once. The rearrangement joins TRBV19 to TRBJ1-5; D may be TRBD1 (5 bases). Germline values: CDR1 LNHDA, CDR2 SQIVND (reference sequence). V gave up 6 bases and J gave up 3 bases, with 12 bases separating them. CDR3 size: 14 residues. CDR3 residues: CASSNRDYNQPQHF. The CDR3 DNA reads as TGTGCCAGTAGCAACCGGGACTACAATCAGCCCCAGCATTTT. Full variable domain (missing parts from reference TRBV19 and TRBJ1-5): DGGITQSPKYLFRKEGQNVTLSCEQNLNHDAMYWYRQDPGQGLRLIYYSQIVNDFQKGDIAEGYSVSREKKESFPLTVTSAQKNPTAFYLCASSNRDYNQPQHFGDGTRLSIL.

The gene calls are TRBV6-6 and TRBJ1-1; no reliable D call. The CDR3 sequence is 14 residues long. Per germline, CDR1 MNHNY and CDR2 SVGAGI (reference sequence). Trimming cost V 2 bases and J 8 bases, with 15 bases left between them. The CDR3 protein is CASSYEALREEAFF. The CDR3 nucleotides read TGTGCCAGCAGTTACGAGGCCCTTCGGGAGGAAGCTTTCTTT.

The chain couples TRBV6-6 to TRBJ1-4; possible D gene TRBD1, 6 bases. The V end lost 5 bases, the J end lost 1 base, and 11 bases lay between the germline ends. The CDR3 extends over 15 amino acids. Germline V gene sequence: CDR1 MNHNY, CDR2 SVGAGI (reference sequence). The CDR3 DNA follows: TGTGCCAGCAGTCAAGGGGGGGGAACTAATGAAAAACTGTTTTTT. It translates to CASSQGGGTNEKLFF.

The chain is built from TRBV5-5 and TRBJ1-1, with 7 nucleotides matching TRBD1. Germline-derived CDR1 and CDR2 are SGHKS and YYEKEE (reference sequence). The junction had 6 bases not matched to a gene; V was cut back by 0 bases and J by 4 bases. The CDR3 consists of 15 residues. This chain's CDR3 is CASSLVTGKGTEAFF. The CDR3 coding sequence is TGTGCCAGCAGCTTGGTGACAGGGAAAGGCACTGAAGCTTTCTTT.

The chain uses TRBV7-2 and TRBJ2-3, with 11 positions matching TRBD2. CDR3 size: 14 residues. Trimming at V came to 6 bases and at J to 1 base, leaving 0 bases not matched to a gene. The V gene's germline CDR1 is SGHTA and CDR2 FQGNSA. CDR3: CASRLAGGTDTQYF. The CDR3 coding sequence is TGTGCCAGCAGACTAGCGGGGGGCACAGATACGCAGTATTTT.

At least ten counts were recorded for this clone. The CDR3 nucleotides read TGTGCCAGCAGTGTCGAGGGACAAGAAGCTTTCTTT. Protein sequence: CASSVEGQEAFF. The V call is TRBV2, the J call TRBJ1-1; D is possibly TRBD1 (6 bases). The V and J ends lost 4 bases and 8 bases respectively, with 11 bases between them. The CDR3 is 12 amino acids. The V gene's germline CDR1 is SNHLY and CDR2 FYNNEI.

This chain connects TRBV5-6 to TRBJ2-7, with TRBD1 as a possible D gene (5 bases). The CDR3 totals 14 residues. Germline V lookup: CDR1 SGHDT, CDR2 YYEEEE. Trimming cost V 3 bases and J 3 bases, with 13 bases left between them. The CDR3 nucleotides are TGTGCCAGCAGCTCGGAAGGGGAAGGCTACGAGCAGTACTTC. It is translated as CASSSEGEGYEQYF.

The chain couples TRBV6-5 to TRBJ2-3; the D gene is possibly TRBD1 (5 bases). From germline, CDR1 is MNHEY and CDR2 SVGAGI. The CDR3 length is 15 residues. The ends were cut back, 2 bases at V and 10 bases at J, with 19 bases in the middle. This chain's CDR3 is CASSYGRLLTDSQYF. CDR3 coding DNA: TGTGCCAGCAGTTACGGTCGGTTGCTGACAGACTCGCAGTATTTT.

The chain recombines TRBV5-6 with TRBJ1-1; 9 nucleotides match TRBD1. After removal of 0 bases from V and 7 bases from J, the junction contained 7 bases not matched to a gene. The CDR3 sequence is 15 residues long. CDR1 and CDR2 (germline): SGHDT, YYEEEE. The CDR3 protein is CASSLAGTGSSEAFF. CDR3 sequence (DNA): TGTGCCAGCAGCTTGGCCGGGACAGGGTCCAGTGAAGCTTTCTTT.

The chain couples TRBV18 to TRBJ2-3; D possibly corresponds to TRBD1 (5 bases). Trimming removed 2 bases at V and 2 bases at J, with 14 bases between. CDR3 length: 16 residues. Germline-derived CDR1 and CDR2 are KGHSH and LQKENI. In DNA form, the CDR3 reads TGTGCCAGCTCACCAAGAGAAGGGGAAGCCACAGATACGCAGTATTTT. Translating it yields CASSPREGEATDTQYF.

This chain links TRBV3-1 (or the pseudogene TRBV3-2) with TRBJ2-2, with TRBD1 matching 10 bases. The CDR3 extends over 15 amino acids. From germline, CDR1 is LGHDT and CDR2 YNNKEL (reference sequence). Unmatched junction bases numbered 5, after V lost 4 bases and J lost 6 bases. The CDR3 sequence: CASSPRTGGPGELFF. In nucleotides, the CDR3 is TGTGCCAGCAGCCCCCGGACAGGGGGGCCCGGGGAGCTGTTTTTT.

V and J are TRBV7-2 and TRBJ2-3; TRBD2 agrees at 8 bases. CDR1 and CDR2 (germline): SGHTA, FQGNSA. Losses at the gene ends were 5 bases for V and 0 bases for J; bases not matched to a gene: 13. The CDR3 is 18 amino acids. CDR3 protein: CASSPGWVAGSSTDTQYF. The CDR3 DNA is TGTGCCAGCAGCCCAGGGTGGGTAGCGGGATCTAGCACAGATACGCAGTATTTT.

The chain has TRBV5-1 and TRBJ1-1; tentative D call: TRBD1 (6 bases). Trimming took 2 bases from V and 5 from J, leaving 13 bases between them. The CDR3 is made up of 14 amino acids. Germline V gene sequence: CDR1 SGHRS, CDR2 YFSETQ. In nucleotides, the CDR3 is TGCGCCAGCAGCTTCGCAGGGGAAGGGACTGAAGCTTTCTTT. Translating it yields CASSFAGEGTEAFF.

Only one count was recorded for this clone. The genes are TRBV7-3 and TRBJ1-1; a possible D gene is TRBD1 (5 bases). The V gene lost 5 bases and the J gene lost 8 bases, with 15 bases spanning the gap. This CDR3 comprises 13 residues. The V gene's germline CDR1 is SGHTA and CDR2 FQGTGA. The CDR3 sequence: CASSRDLSGEAFF. In DNA, the CDR3 is TGTGCCAGCAGCCGCGACCTTTCAGGGGAAGCTTTCTTT.

The chain employs TRBV7-6 and TRBJ2-1; 9 bases agree with TRBD2. Losses at the gene ends were 5 bases for V and 8 bases for J; bases not matched to a gene: 13. The CDR3 extends over 16 amino acids. Germline assignment: CDR1 SGHVS and CDR2 FNYEAQ. CDR3 in DNA: TGTGCCAGCAGCCCGAGGACTAGCGCCAGGGCCGATGAGCAGTTCTTC. Its protein is CASSPRTSARADEQFF.

As concerns this clone: This sample includes further DNA sequences coding for the same CDR3. The rearrangement joins TRBV29-1 to TRBJ1-1; a possible D gene is TRBD1 (5 bases). CDR3 length equals 12 residues. The V gene lost 7 bases and the J gene lost 5 bases, with 14 bases spanning the gap. Germline V gives CDR1 SQVTM, CDR2 ANQGSEA. The CDR3, as DNA: TGCAGCGCGGGACGAGAAAATACTGAAGCTTTCTTT. It translates to CSAGRENTEAFF.

V and J are TRBV15 and TRBJ2-1; possible D gene TRBD2, 7 bases. CDR3 length: 17 amino acids. Germline assignment: CDR1 LNHNV and CDR2 YYDKDF (reference sequence). Between the trimmed V and J ends, which lost 6 bases and 4 bases, there was a span of 22 bases. CDR3 sequence reads: CATSTPGGLARYNEQFF. The CDR3 nucleotides are TGTGCCACCAGTACCCCCGGGGGGCTGGCGAGGTACAATGAGCAGTTCTTC.

The chain carries TRBV9 and TRBJ2-2; 10 bases fit TRBD1. With 7 bases clipped from V and 3 bases from J, the junction kept 9 bases outside the gene matches. The CDR3 is 16 residues long. Germline assignment: CDR1 SGDLS and CDR2 YYNGEE. This CDR3 reads CASFGAGQGDTGELFF. CDR3 bases: TGTGCCAGCTTCGGCGCTGGACAGGGGGACACCGGGGAGCTGTTTTTT.

This clone was detected once. This sequence joins TRBV6-5 and TRBJ1-1, with TRBD1 identical over 7 bases. This CDR3 region has 15 residues. Looked up from germline, CDR1 is MNHEY and CDR2 is SVGAGI. After removal of 5 bases from V and 4 bases from J, the junction contained 10 bases not matched to a gene. CDR3: CASSRIRDSSTEAFF. CDR3 bases: TGTGCCAGCAGTCGCATCAGGGACAGTTCCACTGAAGCTTTCTTT.

The chain couples TRBV7-2 to TRBJ2-7; D is uncertain. The CDR3 spans 14 residues. V lost 0 bases to trimming and J lost 0 bases, with 6 bases between them. Germline V gene data show CDR1 as SGHTA and CDR2 as FQGNSA. CDR3 region: CASSLAPSSYEQYF. The CDR3 DNA sequence: TGTGCCAGCAGCTTAGCCCCTAGCTCCTACGAGCAGTACTTC.

This clone has just one count. CDR3 coding DNA: TGTGCCAGCAGCTTCCCTACAGCGAACACTGAAGCTTTCTTT. This gives the protein CASSFPTANTEAFF. J is TRBJ1-1 and V is TRBV5-4; unclear D gene. This CDR3 is built from 14 residues. Between the trimmed V and J ends, which lost 2 bases and 1 base, there was a span of 9 bases. The germline gives CDR1 SGHNT, CDR2 YYREEE (reference sequence).

The rearrangement links TRBV4-3 to TRBJ2-1; D might be TRBD2 (5 bases). Germline V gene data show CDR1 as LGHNA and CDR2 as YSLEER. Trimming pared 0 bases from V and 0 bases from J, leaving 24 bases between. The CDR3 extends over 21 amino acids. CDR3 in DNA: TGCGCCAGCAGCCAAGAATTCCGTCGGAGGAGTAATAGGATCTCCTACAATGAGCAGTTCTTC. It specifies CASSQEFRRRSNRISYNEQFF.